These 11 T cell receptor beta chains originate from one sample sequenced in a study of blood T cell repertoires in COVID-19. Here immunoSEQ multiplex PCR was the method, and the copy in TCRdb shows in-frame clones only, minus some. The table records 40,000 or so clones, approximately 90% of them present only once. The sample was peripheral blood. These receptors all come from a man aged 50-60 years with active COVID-19.

Turning to this clone: One end of the junction does not line up with germline, which may come from a read error. This chain joins TRBV30 and TRBJ1-2; perhaps TRBD1 as D (5 bases). The CDR3 is 11 amino acids. Germline V gene data show CDR1 as GTSNPN and CDR2 as SVGIG (reference sequence). The CDR3 region is CSWQEWGGYTF. For the CDR3, the DNA is TGTTCCTGGCAGGAATGGGGCGGCTACACCTTC.

The CDR3 DNA is TGTGCCAGCAGCTTTACAGGGGGCGAAAATGGCTACACCTTC. Encoded protein: CASSFTGGENGYTF. The chain uses TRBV5-5 and TRBJ1-2; 9 nucleotides align to TRBD1. V trimming: 2 bases; J trimming: 6 bases; junction bases outside the gene matches: 5. This CDR3 is built from 14 residues. Germline V CDR1 and CDR2: SGHKS, YYEKEE (reference sequence). Using reference TRBV5-5 and TRBJ1-2 for the parts outside the CDR3, the full variable domain is DAGVTQSPTHLIKTRGQQVTLRCSPISGHKSVSWYQQVLGQGPQFIFQYYEKEERGRGNFPDRFSARQFPNYSSELNVNALLLGDSALYLCASSFTGGENGYTFGSGTRLTVV.

V gene TRBV12-3 or TRBV12-4 combines with J gene TRBJ2-3; D gene ambiguous. This CDR3 contains 12 residues. V lost 8 bases to trimming and J lost 1 base, with 7 bases between them. The CDR3, as DNA: TGTGCCAGCGCCTACGGCACAGATACGCAGTATTTT. Amino acid sequence: CASAYGTDTQYF.

The CDR3 sequence is CASSYRTGSYGYTF. As DNA, the CDR3 is TGTGCCAGCAGTTACCGGACAGGGAGCTATGGCTACACCTTC. The V gene is TRBV6-2 or TRBV6-3, the J gene TRBJ1-2; 8 bases map to TRBD1. The ends lost 2 bases at V and 4 bases at J; junction bases unmatched: 3. Germline V CDR1 and CDR2: MNHEY, SVGEGT. This CDR3 has 14 residues.

This sequence joins TRBV6-1 and TRBJ1-4; D might be TRBD1 (5 bases). Deletions cut 4 bases from V and 7 bases from J, with 25 bases between. Germline lookup yields CDR1 MNHNS and CDR2 SASEGT. This CDR3 has 18 amino acids. CDR3 loop: CASSGSPGLGRGGEKLFF. CDR3 nucleotides: TGTGCCAGCAGTGGGAGCCCGGGACTGGGGCGGGGGGGTGAAAAACTGTTTTTT.

This clone was recorded only once. The chain is built from TRBV27 and TRBJ2-3; D is uncertain. This CDR3 has 11 amino acids. Germline V gives CDR1 MNHEY, CDR2 SMNVEV (reference sequence). V lost 11 bases, J lost 0 bases, and 6 bases lay in between. In DNA, the CDR3 is TGTGCCGGCTGGAGCACAGATACGCAGTATTTT. This gives the protein CAGWSTDTQYF.

The rearrangement links TRBV2 to TRBJ1-1; D is possibly TRBD1 (5 bases). Per the germline V gene, CDR1 is SNHLY and CDR2 is FYNNEI. The CDR3 has 15 amino acids. Trimming cost V 5 bases and J 5 bases, with 18 bases left between them. The CDR3, as DNA: TGTGCCAGCAGTTTATCGGGACTATCAGGAACTGAAGCTTTCTTT. Translated: CASSLSGLSGTEAFF.

This clone was detected only once. The J gene is TRBJ1-1, the V gene TRBV6-2 or TRBV6-3, with TRBD1 matching over 7 bases. The V gene end was trimmed by 5 bases and the J gene end by 0 bases; junction bases not matched to a gene: 6. The CDR3 has 15 residues. CDR1 is MNHEY, CDR2 SVGEGT, per germline. The CDR3 reads CASSLNRGMNTEAFF. The CDR3 coding sequence is TGTGCCAGCAGTCTCAACAGGGGTATGAACACTGAAGCTTTCTTT.

This chain uses TRBV21-1 with TRBJ2-2; TRBD1 reflects the table's D call only, with no check against the DNA. TRBV21-1 is deemed a pseudogene. The CDR3 consists of 17 residues. Here the CDR3 DNA reads TGTGCCAGCAGCAAGGCGGACAGGTGCGGGAACACCGGGGAGCTGTTTTTT. This gives the protein CASSKADRCGNTGELFF.

V gene TRBV9 combines with J gene TRBJ2-2; D not certain. V was cut by 4 bases and J by 1 base, with 11 bases left in between. Germline V gene data show CDR1 as SGDLS and CDR2 as YYNGEE. The CDR3 has 15 amino acids. CDR3 protein: CASSMTMLNTGELFF. CDR3 bases: TGTGCCAGCAGCATGACAATGTTGAACACCGGGGAGCTGTTTTTT. Combining the CDR3 with reference TRBV9 and TRBJ2-2 gives the whole variable domain DSGVTQTPKHLITATGQRVTLRCSPRSGDLSVYWYQQSLDQGLQFLIQYYNGEERAKGNILERFSAQQFPDLHSELNLSSLELGDSALYFCASSMTMLNTGELFFGEGSRLTVL.

The chain uses TRBV6-1 and TRBJ1-1, with 7 bases matching TRBD1. The CDR3 is 17 amino acids. After removal of 1 base from V and 1 base from J, the junction contained 9 bases not matched to a gene. Germline V gives CDR1 MNHNS, CDR2 SASEGT. The CDR3 coding sequence is TGTGCCAGCAGTGAAGAGGGACAGAGATGGTGGAACACTGAAGCTTTCTTT. Translation: CASSEEGQRWWNTEAFF.